Listed here are 20 T cell receptor beta chains from one sample, sequenced in a study of T cells in Graves' hyperthyroidism and ophthalmopathy. TCR beta CDR3 regions were amplified from RNA transcripts. TCR CDR3 underwent first-round RT-PCR with the HTBI primer set. MiXCR, run by TCRdb on the multiplex PCR reads, gives a single entry per CDR3 protein. The repertoire includes fewer than 600,000 distinct CDR3 sequences, 14% of them detected once, and less than 20% sits in the top ten. The sequenced sample was blood. Receptors originate from a woman younger than 30 with Graves' hyperthyroidism.

The rearrangement joins TRBV5-1 to TRBJ2-5; 10 bases map to TRBD2. Losses at the gene ends were 0 bases for V and 1 base for J; bases not matched to a gene: 6. The length of the CDR3 is 17 residues. Germline V CDR1 and CDR2: SGHRS, YFSETQ. This chain's CDR3 is CASSLVLAGAGQETQYF. The CDR3 coding sequence is TGCGCCAGCAGCTTGGTCCTAGCGGGAGCGGGCCAAGAGACCCAGTACTTC.

This clonotype was found a few times. This chain joins TRBV12-5 and TRBJ2-1, with 8 bases matching TRBD2. CDR1 is LGHNT, CDR2 FRNRAP, per germline. V dropped 5 bases and J dropped 1; count of bases not matched to a gene: 4. The CDR3 has 15 amino acids. The CDR3 protein is CASGPSGSSYNEQFF. CDR3 DNA sequence: TGTGCTAGTGGTCCCAGCGGGAGTTCCTACAATGAGCAGTTCTTC.

This clonotype was counted between two and nine times. The V call is TRBV9, the J call TRBJ2-5, with 8 bases identical to TRBD1. CDR3 length equals 14 residues. Germline V gives CDR1 SGDLS, CDR2 YYNGEE. V dropped 4 bases and J dropped 2; count of bases not matched to a gene: 4. The CDR3 sequence is CASSPRDRQETQYF. The CDR3 DNA is TGTGCCAGCAGCCCGAGGGACAGGCAAGAGACCCAGTACTTC.

This clonotype was seen a few times. The CDR3 is CASSQDEVINEQFF. The CDR3 DNA sequence: TGTGCCAGCAGCCAAGATGAGGTAATCAATGAGCAGTTCTTC. This rearrangement joins TRBV3-1 to TRBJ2-1; no clear D. Per germline, CDR1 LGHDT and CDR2 YNNKEL (reference sequence). The CDR3 length is 14 residues. V lost 0 bases and J 6 bases, leaving 9 bases between the germline ends.

This chain connects TRBV19 to TRBJ1-6; D gene uncertain. Germline CDR1 LNHDA, CDR2 SQIVND (reference sequence). Between the trimmed V and J ends, which lost 2 bases and 3 bases, there was a span of 11 bases. The CDR3 loop spans 16 amino acids. This chain's CDR3 is CASSIKVASYNSPLHF. Here the CDR3 DNA reads TGTGCCAGTAGTATAAAGGTGGCCAGCTATAATTCACCCCTCCACTTT.

This clonotype was counted a few times. V gene TRBV3-1 combines with J gene TRBJ2-6, with 8 bases that match TRBD1. The CDR3 covers 18 residues. V lost 6 bases, J lost 4 bases, and 14 bases stayed unmatched. Germline V gene sequence: CDR1 LGHDT, CDR2 YNNKEL (reference sequence). The CDR3 sequence is CASRDYGQGSTGANVLTF. CDR3 DNA: TGTGCCAGCAGAGACTACGGACAGGGAAGTACCGGGGCCAACGTCCTGACTTTC.

A few counts support this clonotype. The chain employs TRBV13 and TRBJ1-2; no clear D. Germline values: CDR1 PRHDT, CDR2 FYEKMQ (reference sequence). The CDR3 is made up of 14 amino acids. The germline V and J ends were trimmed by 6 bases and 8 bases, with 19 bases remaining between them. Here the CDR3 reads CASSTMVAQGGYTF. The CDR3 DNA reads as TGTGCCAGCAGTACGATGGTCGCCCAAGGCGGCTACACCTTC. The complete variable domain, with remaining parts taken from reference TRBV13 and TRBJ1-2, reads AAGVIQSPRHLIKEKRETATLKCYPIPRHDTVYWYQQGPGQDPQFLISFYEKMQSDKGSIPDRFSAQQFSDYHSELNMSSLELGDSALYFCASSTMVAQGGYTFGSGTRLTVV.

This clonotype showed up many times. This rearrangement joins TRBV11-2 to TRBJ1-2, with 8 bases matching TRBD1. V gave up 5 bases and J gave up 5 bases; unmatched junction bases: 7. CDR3 length: 14 amino acids. Germline V gene sequence: CDR1 SGHAT, CDR2 FQNNGV. The CDR3 DNA reads as TGTGCCAGCAGCACCCTGACAGGGGATTATGGCTACACCTTC. Translating it yields CASSTLTGDYGYTF.

About this clonotype itself: Just one base apart from a much larger clone, this may be a read error. V gene TRBV3-1 combines with J gene TRBJ2-3, with TRBD2 identical over 8 bases. The V gene end was trimmed by 6 bases and the J gene end by 7 bases; junction bases not matched to a gene: 12. This CDR3 is built from 15 residues. In germline, CDR1 is LGHDT, CDR2 YNNKEL (reference sequence). Here the CDR3 DNA reads TGTGCCAGCAGAATCGAGGCGGGACTAGTAAATACGCAGTATTTT. Protein product: CASRIEAGLVNTQYF.

The chain has TRBV19 and TRBJ2-1, with 10 positions matching TRBD2. The germline V gene encodes CDR1 LNHDA and CDR2 SQIVND (reference sequence). CDR3 length: 16 residues. J was trimmed by 9 bases and V by 4 bases; bases with no gene match: 12. The chain's CDR3 is CASSREREGPFGEQFF. Written as DNA, the CDR3 is TGTGCCAGTAGTAGAGAGCGGGAGGGCCCCTTTGGTGAGCAGTTCTTC.

This clonotype was found many times. This chain connects TRBV11-3 to TRBJ2-2; possibly TRBD2 for D (6 bases). The CDR3 extends over 15 amino acids. Germline-derived CDR1 and CDR2 are SGHNT and YENEEA. Trimming took off 1 base at V and 4 bases at J, with 10 bases between the two ends. The CDR3 region is CASSLGLVSTGELFF. CDR3 sequence (DNA): TGTGCCAGCAGCTTAGGACTAGTAAGCACCGGGGAGCTGTTTTTT.

Only one count was recorded for this clonotype. The J gene is TRBJ2-5, the V gene TRBV6-2 or TRBV6-3; 10 positions agree with TRBD1. Per the germline V gene, CDR1 is MNHEY and CDR2 is SVGEGT. The CDR3 spans 17 residues. J lost 5 bases, V lost 6 bases, and 15 bases had no gene match. CDR3 bases: TGTGCCAGCAGGAATACAATCGGGACAGGGGAGGGGGAGACCCAGTACTTC. Encoded protein: CASRNTIGTGEGETQYF.

This clonotype was observed at least ten times. The gene calls are TRBV3-1 and TRBJ2-3; D is perhaps TRBD2 (5 bases). This CDR3 is 14 amino acids long. Deletions cut 4 bases from V and 2 bases from J, with 10 bases between. Per germline, CDR1 LGHDT and CDR2 YNNKEL (reference sequence). The CDR3 region is CASSLTRATDTQYF. DNA for the CDR3: TGTGCCAGCAGCCTGACGAGGGCCACAGATACGCAGTATTTT.

This clonotype has only a few counts. With a much larger clone just one base away, this may be a read error. J is TRBJ2-1 and V is TRBV7-3; 12 bases agree with TRBD1. The closer fit of TRBJ2-7 to the DNA end suggests the J call may be wrong. This CDR3 comprises 17 residues. Germline CDR1 reads SGHTA; CDR2 reads FQGTGA. The CDR3 loop reads CASSSIAGTGGYNEQYF. The DNA for the CDR3 is TGTGCCAGCAGCTCTATAGCGGGGACAGGGGGCTACAATGAGCAGTACTTC.

This clonotype was counted many times. The genes are TRBV11-1 and TRBJ2-1, with 12 bases that match TRBD2. Germline CDR1 reads SGHAT; CDR2 reads FQDESV (reference sequence). The CDR3 is made up of 18 amino acids. V was pared by 5 bases and J by 4 bases, with 12 bases of the junction left unmatched. This CDR3 reads CASSLKLAGGNIYNEQFF. The CDR3 coding sequence is TGTGCCAGCAGCCTAAAACTAGCGGGAGGAAATATTTACAATGAGCAGTTCTTC. The entire variable domain, with the rest obtained from reference TRBV11-1 and TRBJ2-1, is as follows: EAEVAQSPRYKITEKSQAVAFWCDPISGHATLYWYRQILGQGPELLVQFQDESVVDDSQLPKDRFSAERLKGVDSTLKIQPAELGDSAMYLCASSLKLAGGNIYNEQFFGPGTRLTVL.

This clonotype has more than one count but fewer than ten. This chain links TRBV3-1 with TRBJ2-3; the D gene is possibly TRBD2 (5 bases). V lost 0 bases and J lost 2, with 15 bases in between. The CDR3 is 17 amino acids. The germline V gene encodes CDR1 LGHDT and CDR2 YNNKEL (reference sequence). The CDR3 coding sequence is TGTGCCAGCAGCCAAGAGAAGCGGTCAATGATCACAGATACGCAGTATTTT. It is translated as CASSQEKRSMITDTQYF.

This clonotype appeared many times. The V gene is TRBV6-1, the J gene TRBJ2-3, with a tentative D call TRBD2 (6 bases). The CDR3 consists of 14 residues. V was trimmed by 7 bases and J by 3 bases, leaving 14 bases between them. Germline V gene lookup returns CDR1 MNHNS and CDR2 SASEGT. CDR3 loop: CASNQAGSTDTQYF. The CDR3 DNA reads as TGTGCCAGCAATCAAGCGGGTTCTACAGATACGCAGTATTTT.

This clonotype was counted many times. The chain is built from TRBV2 and TRBJ2-7; D remains unclear. V was trimmed by 3 bases and J by 5 bases, leaving 5 bases between them. Germline values: CDR1 SNHLY, CDR2 FYNNEI. The CDR3 covers 11 residues. CDR3: CASSDSHEQYF. CDR3 nucleotides: TGTGCCAGCAGTGATAGCCACGAGCAGTACTTC.

This chain connects TRBV7-4 to TRBJ1-1; TRBD1 is a possible D gene (6 bases). Looked up from germline, CDR1 is SGHVT and CDR2 is SQSDAQ. The CDR3 extends over 15 amino acids. The V and J ends lost 2 bases and 2 bases respectively, with 12 bases between them. Written as DNA, the CDR3 is TGTGCCAGCAGCTTAACAGGGACTCACAACACTGAAGCTTTCTTT. Translating gives CASSLTGTHNTEAFF.

This clonotype was observed at least ten times. V gene TRBV6-5 combines with J gene TRBJ2-7; D perhaps matches TRBD2 (5 bases). The CDR3 contains 12 residues. Per the germline V gene, CDR1 is MNHEY and CDR2 is SVGAGI. V was pared by 2 bases and J by 5 bases, with 7 bases between. The CDR3 loop reads CASSYGGHEQYF. In DNA form, the CDR3 reads TGTGCCAGCAGTTACGGAGGACACGAGCAGTACTTC.